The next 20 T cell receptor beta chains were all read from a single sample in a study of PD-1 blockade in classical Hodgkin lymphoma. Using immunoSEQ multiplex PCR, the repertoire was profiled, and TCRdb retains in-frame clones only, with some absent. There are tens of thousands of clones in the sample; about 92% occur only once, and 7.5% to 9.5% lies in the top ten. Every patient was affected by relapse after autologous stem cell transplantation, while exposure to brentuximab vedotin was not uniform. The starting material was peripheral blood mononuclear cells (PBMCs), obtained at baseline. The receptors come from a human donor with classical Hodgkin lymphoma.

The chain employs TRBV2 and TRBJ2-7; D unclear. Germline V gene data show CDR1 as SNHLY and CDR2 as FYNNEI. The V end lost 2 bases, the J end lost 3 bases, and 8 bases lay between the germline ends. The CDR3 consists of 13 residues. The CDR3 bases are TGTGCCAGCAGTGAACAGGCAGTCTACGAGCAGTACTTC. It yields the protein CASSEQAVYEQYF.

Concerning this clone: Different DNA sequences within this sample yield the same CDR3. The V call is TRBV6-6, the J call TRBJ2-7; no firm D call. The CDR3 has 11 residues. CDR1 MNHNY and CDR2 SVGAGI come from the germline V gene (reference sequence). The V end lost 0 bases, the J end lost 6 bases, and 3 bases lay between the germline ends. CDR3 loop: CASSYSGEQYF. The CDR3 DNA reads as TGTGCCAGCAGTTACTCCGGCGAGCAGTACTTC.

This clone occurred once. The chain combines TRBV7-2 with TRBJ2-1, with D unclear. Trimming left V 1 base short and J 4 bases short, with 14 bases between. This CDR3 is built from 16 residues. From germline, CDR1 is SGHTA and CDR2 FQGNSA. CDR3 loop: CASSLGLFRVYNEQFF. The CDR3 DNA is TGTGCCAGCAGCTTAGGTCTCTTTAGGGTGTACAATGAGCAGTTCTTC.

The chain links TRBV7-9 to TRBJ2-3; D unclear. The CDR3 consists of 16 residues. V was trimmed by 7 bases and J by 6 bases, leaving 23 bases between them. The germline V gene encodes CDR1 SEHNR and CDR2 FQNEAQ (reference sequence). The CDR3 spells CASIPILSPVGDTQYF. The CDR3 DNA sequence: TGTGCCAGCATCCCCATCTTAAGCCCGGTCGGCGATACGCAGTATTTT.

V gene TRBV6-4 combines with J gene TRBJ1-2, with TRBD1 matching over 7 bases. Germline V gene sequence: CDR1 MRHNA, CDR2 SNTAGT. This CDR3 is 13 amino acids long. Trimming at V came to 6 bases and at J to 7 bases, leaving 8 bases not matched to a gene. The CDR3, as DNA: TGTGCCAGCAGCGACGACAGGGTGGCTGGCTACACCTTC. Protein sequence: CASSDDRVAGYTF.

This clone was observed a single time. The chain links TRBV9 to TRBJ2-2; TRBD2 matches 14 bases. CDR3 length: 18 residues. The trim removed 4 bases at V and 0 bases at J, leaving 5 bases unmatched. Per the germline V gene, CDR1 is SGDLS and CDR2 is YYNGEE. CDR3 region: CASSPMTSGGANTGELFF. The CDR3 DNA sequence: TGTGCCAGCAGCCCCATGACTAGCGGGGGGGCGAACACCGGGGAGCTGTTTTTT.

The DNA of the CDR3 is TGTGCCAGCAGTTCGCAGGGACAGCCCTATGGCTACACCTTC. Protein: CASSSQGQPYGYTF. The V and J genes are TRBV27 and TRBJ1-2, with 7 nucleotides matching TRBD1. J lost 4 bases, V lost 4 bases, and 6 bases had no gene match. Germline loops: CDR1 MNHEY, CDR2 SMNVEV (reference sequence). The CDR3 runs to 14 residues.

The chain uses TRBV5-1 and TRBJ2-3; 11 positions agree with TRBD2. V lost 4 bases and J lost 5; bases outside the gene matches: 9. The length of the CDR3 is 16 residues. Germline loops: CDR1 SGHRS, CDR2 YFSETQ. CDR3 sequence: CASSATTSGRIDTQYF. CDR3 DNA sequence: TGCGCCAGCAGCGCAACTACTAGCGGGAGAATAGATACGCAGTATTTT. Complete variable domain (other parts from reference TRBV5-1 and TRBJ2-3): KAGVTQTPRYLIKTRGQQVTLSCSPISGHRSVSWYQQTPGQGLQFLFEYFSETQRNKGNFPGRFSGRQFSNSRSEMNVSTLELGDSALYLCASSATTSGRIDTQYFGPGTRLTVL.

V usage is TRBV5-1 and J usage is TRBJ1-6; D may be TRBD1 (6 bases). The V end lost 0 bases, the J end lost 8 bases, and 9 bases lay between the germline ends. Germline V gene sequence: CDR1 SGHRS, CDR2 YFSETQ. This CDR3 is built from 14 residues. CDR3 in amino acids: CASSLGAGDSPLHF. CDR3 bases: TGCGCCAGCAGCTTGGGGGCAGGGGATTCACCCCTCCACTTT.

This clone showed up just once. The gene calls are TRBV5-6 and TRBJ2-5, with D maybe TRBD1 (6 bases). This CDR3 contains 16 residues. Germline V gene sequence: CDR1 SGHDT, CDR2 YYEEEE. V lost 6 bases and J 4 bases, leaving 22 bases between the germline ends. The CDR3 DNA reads TGTGCCAGCACCCTCGGGACAAGTCGTGTCGTAGAGACCCAGTACTTC. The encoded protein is CASTLGTSRVVETQYF.

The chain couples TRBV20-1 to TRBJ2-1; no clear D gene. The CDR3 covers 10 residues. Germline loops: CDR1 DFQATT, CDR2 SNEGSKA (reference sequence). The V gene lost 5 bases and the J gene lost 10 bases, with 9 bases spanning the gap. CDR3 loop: CSALNLEQFF. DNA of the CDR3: TGCAGTGCTCTGAACCTGGAGCAGTTCTTC.

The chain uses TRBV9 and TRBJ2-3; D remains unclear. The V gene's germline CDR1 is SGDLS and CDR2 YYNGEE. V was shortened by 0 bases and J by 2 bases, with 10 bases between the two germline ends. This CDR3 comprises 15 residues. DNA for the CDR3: TGTGCCAGCAGCGTAGACCTAGGAAACACAGATACGCAGTATTTT. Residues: CASSVDLGNTDTQYF.

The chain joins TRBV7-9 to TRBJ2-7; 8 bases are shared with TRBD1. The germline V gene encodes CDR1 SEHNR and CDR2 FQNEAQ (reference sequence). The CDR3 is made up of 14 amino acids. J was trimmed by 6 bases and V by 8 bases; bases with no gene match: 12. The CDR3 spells CASDTGQGASEQYF. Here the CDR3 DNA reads TGTGCCAGCGACACAGGACAGGGAGCAAGCGAGCAGTACTTC. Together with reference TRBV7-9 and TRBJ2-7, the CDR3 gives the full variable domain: DTGVSQNPRHKITKRGQNVTFRCDPISEHNRLYWYRQTLGQGPEFLTYFQNEAQLEKSRLLSDRFSAERPKGSFSTLEIQRTEQGDSAMYLCASDTGQGASEQYFGPGTRLTVT.

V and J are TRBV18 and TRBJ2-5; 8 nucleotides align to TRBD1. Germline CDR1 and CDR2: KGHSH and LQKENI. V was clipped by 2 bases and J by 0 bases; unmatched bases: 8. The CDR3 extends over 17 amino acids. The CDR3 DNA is TGTGCCAGCTCACCAGGAGACAGGGGCTTGTACCAAGAGACCCAGTACTTC. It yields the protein CASSPGDRGLYQETQYF.

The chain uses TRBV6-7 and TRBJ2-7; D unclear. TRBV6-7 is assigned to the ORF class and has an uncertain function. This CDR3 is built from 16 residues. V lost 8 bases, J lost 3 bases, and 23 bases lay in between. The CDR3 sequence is CASAIEVPLTDYEQYF. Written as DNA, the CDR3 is TGTGCCAGCGCCATCGAAGTCCCCCTGACCGACTACGAGCAGTACTTC.

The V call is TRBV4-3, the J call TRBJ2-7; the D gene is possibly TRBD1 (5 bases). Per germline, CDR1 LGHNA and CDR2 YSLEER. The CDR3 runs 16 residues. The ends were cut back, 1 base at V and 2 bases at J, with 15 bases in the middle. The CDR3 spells CASSQGGFPPAYEQYF. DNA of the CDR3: TGCGCCAGCAGCCAAGGGGGCTTTCCGCCCGCCTACGAGCAGTACTTC.

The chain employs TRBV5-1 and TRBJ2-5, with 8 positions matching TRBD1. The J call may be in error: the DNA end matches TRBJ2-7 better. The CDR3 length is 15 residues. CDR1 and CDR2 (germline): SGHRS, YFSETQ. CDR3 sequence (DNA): TGCGCCAGCAGCTTCGGTCAGGGGGCCACCTACGAGCAGTACTTC. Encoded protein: CASSFGQGATYEQYF.

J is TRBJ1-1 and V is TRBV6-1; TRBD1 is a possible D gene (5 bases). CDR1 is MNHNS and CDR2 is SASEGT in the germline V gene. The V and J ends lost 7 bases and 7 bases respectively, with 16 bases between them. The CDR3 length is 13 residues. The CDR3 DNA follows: TGTGCCAGCACCGAGGGGACGAGCCTTGAAGCTTTCTTT. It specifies CASTEGTSLEAFF.

The CDR3 here is CASSSRVANEKLFF. CDR3 sequence (DNA): TGTGCCAGCAGCAGCAGGGTAGCTAATGAAAAACTGTTTTTT. The chain employs TRBV21-1 and TRBJ1-4; the tabulated D call, TRBD1, remains unverified against the DNA. TRBV21-1 is marked as a pseudogene. The CDR3 consists of 14 residues.

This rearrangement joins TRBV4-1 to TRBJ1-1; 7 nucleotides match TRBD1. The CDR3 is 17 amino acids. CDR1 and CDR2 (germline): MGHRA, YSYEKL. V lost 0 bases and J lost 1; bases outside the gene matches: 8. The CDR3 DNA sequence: TGCGCCAGCAGCCAAGATCCAGGGACAGCCCAGAACACTGAAGCTTTCTTT. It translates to CASSQDPGTAQNTEAFF.